Shown below are 24 T cell receptor beta chains from a single sample sequenced in a study of control samples from healthy donors and cancer patients. Assay: immunoSEQ multiplex PCR; the TCRdb copy retains only in-frame clones and omits some. The table includes around 140,000 clones, around nine tenths detected once. The sequenced sample consisted of blood. The receptor set was obtained from a man aged 35-49 years in good health.

The CDR3 here is CASSARFLYNEQFF. CDR3 nucleotides: TGTGCCAGCAGTGCCCGTTTTCTTTACAATGAGCAGTTCTTC. This sequence joins TRBV2 and TRBJ2-1; no clear D. This CDR3 has 14 residues. Germline lookup yields CDR1 SNHLY and CDR2 FYNNEI. Trimming took 4 bases from V and 4 from J, leaving 11 bases between them.

V usage is TRBV5-4 and J usage is TRBJ2-7; 8 nucleotides agree with TRBD2. The CDR3 covers 13 residues. Unmatched junction bases numbered 3, after V lost 4 bases and J lost 3 bases. The germline V gene encodes CDR1 SGHNT and CDR2 YYREEE (reference sequence). The CDR3 is CASSGGTSYEQYF. The CDR3 DNA is TGTGCCAGCAGCGGGGGGACTAGCTACGAGCAGTACTTC.

The chain uses TRBV2 and TRBJ1-2, with D perhaps matching TRBD1 (6 bases). The CDR3 is 12 amino acids. CDR1 and CDR2 (germline): SNHLY, FYNNEI. V lost 10 bases and J lost 3, with 12 bases in between. The CDR3 spells CAKRQVDYGYTF. Written as DNA, the CDR3 is TGTGCCAAAAGACAGGTGGACTATGGCTACACCTTC.

The J gene is TRBJ1-3, the V gene TRBV9; D is unresolved. CDR1 SGDLS and CDR2 YYNGEE come from the germline V gene. Deletions cut 3 bases from V and 0 bases from J, with 13 bases between. This CDR3 contains 16 residues. CDR3 sequence: CASSALDQVSGNTIYF. CDR3 sequence (DNA): TGTGCCAGCAGCGCCCTAGACCAGGTCTCTGGAAACACCATATATTTT.

The chain employs TRBV27 and TRBJ2-1; D is undetermined. This CDR3 has 13 residues. Trimming stripped 5 bases from V and 15 bases from J, with 20 bases between. CDR1 and CDR2 (germline): MNHEY, SMNVEV (reference sequence). CDR3 residues: CASSPLSLSPAFF. As DNA, the CDR3 is TGTGCCAGCAGTCCCCTATCCCTTTCCCCAGCGTTCTTC.

Comment on this clone: One end of the junction fails to match germline, which may point to a read error. The J gene is TRBJ1-1, the V gene TRBV4-1; TRBD1 matches 9 bases. Germline V lookup: CDR1 MGHRA, CDR2 YSYEKL. The CDR3 is made up of 16 amino acids. In nucleotides, the CDR3 is TGCGTCAGCAGCCCAGTCCCGGGACAGGGCTTGACTGAAGCTTTCTTT. Its translation is CVSSPVPGQGLTEAFF.

The V call is TRBV6-2 or TRBV6-3, the J call TRBJ2-1, with 12 bases that match TRBD2. Per the germline V gene, CDR1 is MNHEY and CDR2 is SVGEGT. The CDR3 runs 16 residues. The ends lost 6 bases at V and 9 bases at J; junction bases unmatched: 12. The CDR3 reads CASRYGTSGRRGEQFF. The CDR3 nucleotides read TGTGCCAGCAGGTACGGGACTAGCGGGCGACGAGGTGAGCAGTTCTTC.

The rearrangement links TRBV2 to TRBJ2-3, with TRBD2 matching over 7 bases. The CDR3 is 15 residues long. The germline CDR1 and CDR2 sequences are SNHLY and FYNNEI. Trimming cost V 5 bases and J 1 base; bases outside gene matches: 6. The CDR3 DNA is TGTGCCAGCAGTAGTAGACGGGGGGGCACAGATACGCAGTATTTT. It yields the protein CASSSRRGGTDTQYF.

This clone has only one observation. The chain links TRBV6-1 to TRBJ1-6; D is unclear. Trimming removed 2 bases at V and 10 bases at J, with 15 bases between. CDR1 and CDR2 (germline): MNHNS, SASEGT. This CDR3 has 15 residues. The CDR3 loop reads CASSESPKGRSPLHF. The DNA of the CDR3 is TGTGCCAGCAGTGAATCCCCGAAGGGCCGGTCACCCCTCCACTTT.

This rearrangement joins TRBV7-9 to TRBJ2-1; tentatively, D is TRBD2 (6 bases). Germline V gene sequence: CDR1 SEHNR, CDR2 FQNEAQ (reference sequence). The CDR3 sequence is 13 residues long. The V and J ends lost 3 bases and 6 bases respectively, with 9 bases between them. CDR3 nucleotides: TGTGCCAGCAGCTTGGCTAGCGCCAATGAGCAGTTCTTC. Encoded protein: CASSLASANEQFF.

V is TRBV4-1 and J is TRBJ2-7; TRBD1 matches 10 bases. The CDR3 runs 14 residues. Germline lookup yields CDR1 MGHRA and CDR2 YSYEKL. J gave up 6 bases and V 4 bases, and 6 bases lay outside the gene matches. DNA of the CDR3: TGCGCCAGCAGCCCCGGGACAGGGGAAGGCGAGCAGTACTTC. As protein: CASSPGTGEGEQYF.

The chain is built from TRBV7-9 and TRBJ1-2; D remains ambiguous. CDR1 and CDR2 from the germline V gene are SEHNR and FQNEAQ (reference sequence). The CDR3 spans 12 residues. Trimming pared 0 bases from V and 6 bases from J, leaving 5 bases between. The CDR3 region is CASSLAQDGYTF. Here the CDR3 DNA reads TGTGCCAGCAGCTTAGCCCAAGATGGCTACACCTTC.

This clone occurred once. The rearrangement links TRBV9 to TRBJ2-1, with D possibly TRBD1 on 5 matching bases. CDR3 length: 15 residues. Germline-derived CDR1 and CDR2 are SGDLS and YYNGEE. Trimming took 2 bases from V and 0 from J, leaving 9 bases between them. The DNA for the CDR3 is TGTGCCAGCAGCGTGGGGCTAGTCTCCTACAATGAGCAGTTCTTC. This encodes CASSVGLVSYNEQFF. Complete variable domain (other parts from reference TRBV9 and TRBJ2-1): DSGVTQTPKHLITATGQRVTLRCSPRSGDLSVYWYQQSLDQGLQFLIQYYNGEERAKGNILERFSAQQFPDLHSELNLSSLELGDSALYFCASSVGLVSYNEQFFGPGTRLTVL.

Turning to this clone: Other nucleotide sequences in the sample specify the same CDR3. J is TRBJ1-1 and V is TRBV5-5; D not resolved. V shed 2 bases and J shed 8 bases, with 16 bases lying between them. The V gene's germline CDR1 is SGHKS and CDR2 YYEKEE (reference sequence). The CDR3 has 14 amino acids. CDR3 in DNA: TGTGCCAGCAGCTTCTATCCCTTTGCCACCGAAGCTTTCTTT. Protein product: CASSFYPFATEAFF.

This clone was recorded only once. This sequence joins TRBV2 and TRBJ1-1; D call uncertain. The CDR3 has 13 amino acids. Trimming took 7 bases from V and 4 from J, leaving 13 bases between them. CDR1 is SNHLY, CDR2 FYNNEI, per germline. The CDR3 DNA sequence: TGTGCCAGCAACCATGAGAAGGGCACTGAAGCTTTCTTT. Protein product: CASNHEKGTEAFF.

The rearrangement uses TRBV27 and TRBJ1-2, with D possibly matching TRBD1 (6 bases). From germline, CDR1 is MNHEY and CDR2 SMNVEV (reference sequence). CDR3 length equals 15 residues. With 4 bases removed from V and 2 bases from J, the gap between germline ends came to 14 bases. Here the CDR3 reads CASSSDRSKNYGYTF. Written as DNA, the CDR3 is TGTGCCAGCAGTTCCGACAGGTCGAAGAACTATGGCTACACCTTC.

The chain carries TRBV30 and TRBJ1-2; a possible D gene is TRBD1 (6 bases). The CDR3 covers 16 residues. The germline gives CDR1 GTSNPN, CDR2 SVGIG (reference sequence). Between the trimmed V and J ends, which lost 0 bases and 3 bases, there was a span of 17 bases. The CDR3 loop reads CAWSVVAATGYYGYTF. DNA for the CDR3: TGTGCCTGGAGTGTCGTTGCTGCGACAGGTTACTATGGCTACACCTTC.

On this clone: The sample holds other DNA sequences that translate to the same CDR3. The genes are TRBV25-1 and TRBJ1-6; maybe TRBD1 (6 bases). The CDR3 loop spans 15 amino acids. Germline V lookup: CDR1 MGHDK, CDR2 SYGVNS. V gave up 5 bases and J gave up 7 bases, with 15 bases separating them. The CDR3 loop is CASSPNAQGNSPLHF. Here the CDR3 DNA reads TGTGCCAGCAGTCCTAATGCCCAGGGGAATTCACCCCTCCACTTT.

This sequence joins TRBV5-1 and TRBJ2-7, with D possibly TRBD1 on 6 matching bases. The germline V and J ends were trimmed by 7 bases and 4 bases, with 18 bases remaining between them. Per germline, CDR1 SGHRS and CDR2 YFSETQ. CDR3 length: 14 amino acids. The CDR3 loop reads CASGTSSGRYEQYF. The CDR3 coding sequence is TGCGCCAGCGGGACATCCTCCGGCAGGTACGAGCAGTACTTC.

This clone was recorded only once. The chain recombines TRBV6-4 with TRBJ1-4; D not resolved. V was pared by 2 bases and J by 6 bases, with 10 bases between. The CDR3 spans 14 residues. Germline assignment: CDR1 MRHNA and CDR2 SNTAGT. In DNA, the CDR3 is TGTGCCAGCAGTGACGGAGAACCGGATGAAAAACTGTTTTTT. It specifies CASSDGEPDEKLFF.

J is TRBJ2-1 and V is TRBV5-1; TRBD2 might be the D (7 bases). Germline lookup yields CDR1 SGHRS and CDR2 YFSETQ. The CDR3 contains 15 residues. The V end was cut by 7 bases, the J end by 6 bases, with 20 bases between. The CDR3, as DNA: TGCGCCAGCCAGAATCCCGGGGGGCATGGCAATGAGCAGTTCTTC. Translating gives CASQNPGGHGNEQFF.

The chain employs TRBV4-2 and TRBJ2-3; TRBD2 agrees at 12 bases. CDR1 is LGHNA, CDR2 YNFKEQ, per germline. The CDR3 is 19 residues long. The V segment lost 4 bases and the J segment 6 bases; nucleotides outside the gene matches: 17. CDR3 amino acids: CASSRPLGLLAGGQDTQYF. The CDR3 DNA sequence: TGTGCCAGCAGCCGACCCCTTGGCTTACTAGCGGGGGGACAGGATACGCAGTATTTT.

The rearrangement uses TRBV27 and TRBJ1-1; tentatively, D is TRBD1 (5 bases). CDR3 size: 14 residues. Trimming stripped 3 bases from V and 4 bases from J, with 12 bases between. From germline, CDR1 is MNHEY and CDR2 SMNVEV (reference sequence). CDR3 nucleotide sequence: TGTGCCAGCAGTTTTCAGGGTGAGGGCACTGAAGCTTTCTTT. This encodes CASSFQGEGTEAFF.

The chain couples TRBV4-1 to TRBJ2-3; D is undetermined. CDR1 MGHRA and CDR2 YSYEKL come from the germline V gene. This CDR3 region has 14 residues. The V end lost 5 bases, the J end lost 2 bases, and 11 bases lay between the germline ends. CDR3 sequence: CASSGRISTDTQYF. DNA of the CDR3: TGCGCCAGCAGCGGCAGAATTTCCACAGATACGCAGTATTTT.